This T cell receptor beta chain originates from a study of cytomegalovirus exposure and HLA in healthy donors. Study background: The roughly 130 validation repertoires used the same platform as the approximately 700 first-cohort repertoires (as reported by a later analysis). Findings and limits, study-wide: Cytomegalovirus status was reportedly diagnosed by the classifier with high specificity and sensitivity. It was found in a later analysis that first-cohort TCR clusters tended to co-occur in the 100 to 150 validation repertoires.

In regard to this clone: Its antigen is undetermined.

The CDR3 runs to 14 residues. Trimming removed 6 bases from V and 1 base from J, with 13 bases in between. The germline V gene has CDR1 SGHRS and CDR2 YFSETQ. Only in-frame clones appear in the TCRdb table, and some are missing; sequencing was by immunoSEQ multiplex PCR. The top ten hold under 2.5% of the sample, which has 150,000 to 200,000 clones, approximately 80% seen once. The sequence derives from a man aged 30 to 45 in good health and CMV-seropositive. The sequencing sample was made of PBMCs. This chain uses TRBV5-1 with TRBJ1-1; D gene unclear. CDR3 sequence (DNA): TGCGCCAGCACCCTAGAGGTGGGGAACACTGAAGCTTTCTTT. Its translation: CASTLEVGNTEAFF.